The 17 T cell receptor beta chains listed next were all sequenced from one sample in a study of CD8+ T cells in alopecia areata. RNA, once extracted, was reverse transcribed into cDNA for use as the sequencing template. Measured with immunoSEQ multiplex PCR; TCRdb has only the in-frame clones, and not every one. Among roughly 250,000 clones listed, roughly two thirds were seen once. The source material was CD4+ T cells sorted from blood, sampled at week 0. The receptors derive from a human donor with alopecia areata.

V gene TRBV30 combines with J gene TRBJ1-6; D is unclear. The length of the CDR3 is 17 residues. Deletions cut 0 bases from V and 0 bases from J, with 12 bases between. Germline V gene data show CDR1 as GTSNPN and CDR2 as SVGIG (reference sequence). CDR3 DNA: TGTGCCTGGAGTGTACCCAGTCCCATCTCCTATAATTCACCCCTCCACTTT. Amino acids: CAWSVPSPISYNSPLHF.

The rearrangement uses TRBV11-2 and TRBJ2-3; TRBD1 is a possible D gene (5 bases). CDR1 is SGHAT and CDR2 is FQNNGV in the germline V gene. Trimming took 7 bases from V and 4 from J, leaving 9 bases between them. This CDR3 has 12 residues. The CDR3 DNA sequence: TGTGCCAGCACCCTAGGGGCAGATACGCAGTATTTT. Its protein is CASTLGADTQYF.

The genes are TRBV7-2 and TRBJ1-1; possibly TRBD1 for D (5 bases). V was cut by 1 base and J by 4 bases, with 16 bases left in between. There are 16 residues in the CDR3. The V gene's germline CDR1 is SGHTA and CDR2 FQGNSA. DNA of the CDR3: TGTGCCAGCAGCTTAGAGGGACGGGGACTGGGCACTGAAGCTTTCTTT. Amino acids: CASSLEGRGLGTEAFF.

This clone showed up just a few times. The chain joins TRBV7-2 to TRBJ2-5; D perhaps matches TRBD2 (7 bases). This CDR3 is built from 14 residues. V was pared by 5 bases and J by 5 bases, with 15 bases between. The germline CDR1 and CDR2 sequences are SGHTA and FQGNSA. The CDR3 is CASSQGGGRETQYF. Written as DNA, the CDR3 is TGTGCCAGCAGCCAAGGGGGGGGACGGGAGACCCAGTACTTC.

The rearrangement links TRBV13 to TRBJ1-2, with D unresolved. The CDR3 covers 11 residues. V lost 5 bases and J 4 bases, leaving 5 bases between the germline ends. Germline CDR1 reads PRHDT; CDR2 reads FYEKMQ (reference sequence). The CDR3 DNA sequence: TGTGCCAGCAGCCCACTCTATGGCTACACCTTC. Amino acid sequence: CASSPLYGYTF.

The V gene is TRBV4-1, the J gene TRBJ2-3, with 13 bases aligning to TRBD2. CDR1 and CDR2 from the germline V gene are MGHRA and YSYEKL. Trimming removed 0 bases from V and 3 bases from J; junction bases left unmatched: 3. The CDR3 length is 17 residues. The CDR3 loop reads CASSQDTSGGETDTQYF. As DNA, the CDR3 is TGCGCCAGCAGCCAAGATACTAGCGGGGGGGAGACAGATACGCAGTATTTT.

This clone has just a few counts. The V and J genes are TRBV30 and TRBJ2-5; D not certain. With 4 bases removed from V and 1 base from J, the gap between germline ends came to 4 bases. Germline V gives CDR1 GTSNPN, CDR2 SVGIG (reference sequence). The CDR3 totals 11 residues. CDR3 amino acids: CAWNRQETQYF. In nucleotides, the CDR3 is TGTGCCTGGAATCGCCAAGAGACCCAGTACTTC. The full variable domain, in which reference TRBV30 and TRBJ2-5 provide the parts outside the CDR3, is SQTIHQWPATLVQPVGSPLSLECTVEGTSNPNLYWYRQAAGRGLQLLFYSVGIGQISSEVPQNLSASRPQDRQFILSSKKLLLSDSGFYLCAWNRQETQYFGPGTRLLVL.

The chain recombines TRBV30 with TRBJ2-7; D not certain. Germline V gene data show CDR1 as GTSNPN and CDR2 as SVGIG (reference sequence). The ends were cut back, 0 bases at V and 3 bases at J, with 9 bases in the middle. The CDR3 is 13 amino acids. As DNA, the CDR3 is TGTGCCTGGAGTGTACTTTCGGGCTACGAGCAGTACTTC. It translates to CAWSVLSGYEQYF.

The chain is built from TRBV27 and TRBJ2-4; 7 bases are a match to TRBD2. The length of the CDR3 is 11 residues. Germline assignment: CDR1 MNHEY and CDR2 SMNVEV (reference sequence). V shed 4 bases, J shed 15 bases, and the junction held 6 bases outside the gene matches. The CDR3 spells CASSSVGGWYF. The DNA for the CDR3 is TGTGCCAGCAGTTCCGTCGGGGGGTGGTACTTC.

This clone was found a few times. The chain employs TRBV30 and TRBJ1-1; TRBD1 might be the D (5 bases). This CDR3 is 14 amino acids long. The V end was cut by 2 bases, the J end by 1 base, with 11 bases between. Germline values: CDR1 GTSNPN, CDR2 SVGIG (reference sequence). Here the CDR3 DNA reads TGTGCCTGGAGTTGGGGCCGAAGGAACACTGAAGCTTTCTTT. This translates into CAWSWGRRNTEAFF.

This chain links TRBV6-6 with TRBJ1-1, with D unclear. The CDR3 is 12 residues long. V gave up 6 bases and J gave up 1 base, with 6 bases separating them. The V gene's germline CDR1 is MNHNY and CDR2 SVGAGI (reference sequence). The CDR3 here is CASSTWNTEAFF. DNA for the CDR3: TGTGCCAGCAGCACATGGAACACTGAAGCTTTCTTT.

This CDR3 reads CASSERQGGYTF. CDR3 sequence (DNA): TGTGCCAGCAGTGAAAGGCAAGGTGGCTACACCTTC. This chain connects TRBV25-1 to TRBJ1-2; unclear D gene. The CDR3 contains 12 residues. The germline V and J ends were trimmed by 2 bases and 7 bases, with 8 bases remaining between them. Looked up from germline, CDR1 is MGHDK and CDR2 is SYGVNS.

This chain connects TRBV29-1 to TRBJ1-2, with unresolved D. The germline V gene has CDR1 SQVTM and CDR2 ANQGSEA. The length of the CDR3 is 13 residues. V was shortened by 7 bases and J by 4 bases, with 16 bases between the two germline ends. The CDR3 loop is CSAQPPGGYGYTF. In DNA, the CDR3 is TGCAGCGCCCAGCCCCCGGGTGGCTATGGCTACACCTTC.

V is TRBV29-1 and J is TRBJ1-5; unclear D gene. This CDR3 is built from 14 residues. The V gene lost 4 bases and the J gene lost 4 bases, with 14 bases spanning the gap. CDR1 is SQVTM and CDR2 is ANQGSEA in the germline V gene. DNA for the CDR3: TGCAGCGTTGGAGGTGCCAGCACGAATCAGCCCCAGCATTTT. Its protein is CSVGGASTNQPQHF.

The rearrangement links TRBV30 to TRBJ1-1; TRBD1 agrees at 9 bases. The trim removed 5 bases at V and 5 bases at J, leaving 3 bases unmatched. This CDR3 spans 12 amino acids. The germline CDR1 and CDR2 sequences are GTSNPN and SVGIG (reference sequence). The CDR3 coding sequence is TGTGCCTGGGACAGGGGGGGTACTGAAGCTTTCTTT. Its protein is CAWDRGGTEAFF. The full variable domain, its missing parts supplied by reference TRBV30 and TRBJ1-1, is SQTIHQWPATLVQPVGSPLSLECTVEGTSNPNLYWYRQAAGRGLQLLFYSVGIGQISSEVPQNLSASRPQDRQFILSSKKLLLSDSGFYLCAWDRGGTEAFFGQGTRLTVV.

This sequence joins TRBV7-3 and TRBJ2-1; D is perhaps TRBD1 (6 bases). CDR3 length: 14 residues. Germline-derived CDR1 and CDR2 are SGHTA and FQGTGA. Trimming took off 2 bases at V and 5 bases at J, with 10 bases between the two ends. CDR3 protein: CASSLDRTDNEQFF. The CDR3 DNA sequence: TGTGCCAGCAGCTTAGACAGGACGGACAATGAGCAGTTCTTC.

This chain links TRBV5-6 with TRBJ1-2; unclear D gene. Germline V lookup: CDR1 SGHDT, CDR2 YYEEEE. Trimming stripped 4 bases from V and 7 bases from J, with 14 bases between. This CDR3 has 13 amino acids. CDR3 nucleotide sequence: TGTGCCAGCAGCCCGAGACGGGCGGGTGGCTACACCTTC. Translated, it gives CASSPRRAGGYTF.